This is a list of T cell receptor beta chains from one sample in a study of siplizumab effects on memory and regulatory T cells. Only in-frame clones appear in the TCRdb table, and some are missing; sequencing was by immunoSEQ multiplex PCR. Of approximately 110,000 clones listed, 90% to 95% were seen once; the top ten hold approximately 0.32%. Sample: CD4+ T cells sorted from blood. Receptors were obtained from a human donor in good health. CDR3s include the opening cysteine and the closing phenylalanine or tryptophan. A D gene is named only where the DNA matches it firmly. Clone sizes are given selectively: once, few, many, or a class where the clone is expanded.

cdr3_nt cdr3_aa clone_size v_call cdr3_length j_call d_call
TGCGCCAGCAGCCAATTCACACCCAATGAGCAGTTCTTC CASSQFTPNEQFF NA TRBV4-1 13 TRBJ2-1 NA
TGCGCCAGCAGCCGGACAGGTAGTACTGAAGCTTTCTTT CASSRTGSTEAFF NA TRBV4-1 13 TRBJ1-1 TRBD1
TGTGCCAGCAGTTTATCAGGGGGAGGCTACACCTTC CASSLSGGGYTF few TRBV28 12 TRBJ1-2 TRBD1
TGTGCCAGCAGGCCGGGAGGGGGGCCTGGAAACACCATATATTTT CASRPGGGPGNTIYF NA TRBV6-5 15 TRBJ1-3 NA
TGTGCCAGCAGGGCGGACTGGGGAAACACCATATATTTT CASRADWGNTIYF NA TRBV6-5 13 TRBJ1-3 NA
TGTGCCAGCAGTTACGGCCTAACAGGGGACACTGAAGCTTTCTTT CASSYGLTGDTEAFF NA TRBV6-5 15 TRBJ1-1 TRBD1
TGCGCCAGCAGCTTGGCTGGGTCAACCTCTGGAAACACCATATATTTT CASSLAGSTSGNTIYF NA TRBV5-1 16 TRBJ1-3 NA
TGCGCCAGCAGCCCGGGACTAGCGGGAGTCGGCGAGCAGTACTTC CASSPGLAGVGEQYF NA TRBV4-1 15 TRBJ2-7 TRBD2
TGTGCCAGCAGACCGGGAGATACGCAGTATTTT CASRPGDTQYF NA TRBV2 11 TRBJ2-3 NA
TGCAGCGGCATATCCGGGACAGGGGTCTACGAGCAGTACTTC CSGISGTGVYEQYF NA TRBV29-1 14 TRBJ2-7 TRBD1
TGTGCCTGGAGCGGGGGGGGACTGCAGAATTCACCCCTCCACTTT CAWSGGGLQNSPLHF NA TRBV30 15 TRBJ1-6 NA
TGTGCCAGCAGACTAGCCCCTGGGGAGCTGTTTTTT CASRLAPGELFF NA TRBV19 12 TRBJ2-2 TRBD2
TGTGCCAGCAGGGGGATTAGCGGGAGAAATGAGCAGTTCTTC CASRGISGRNEQFF NA TRBV2 14 TRBJ2-1 TRBD2
TGTGCTAGACAGGTTTATGGCTACACCTTC CARQVYGYTF few TRBV7-7 10 TRBJ1-2 NA
TGTGCCAGCAGCTTGGAACTAACTAGCACAGATACGCAGTATTTT CASSLELTSTDTQYF NA TRBV5-4 15 TRBJ2-3 NA
TGTGCCAGCAGCTTAGATAGAAGTCAGATGAACACTGAAGCTTTCTTT CASSLDRSQMNTEAFF NA TRBV7-2 16 TRBJ1-1 NA
TGTGCCAGCAGTCGCTGGCAAAGGGTGAAGAATTCACCCCTCCACTTT CASSRWQRVKNSPLHF NA TRBV27 16 TRBJ1-6 NA
TGTGCCAGCAGCCAGACAGGGGGTGAGACCCAGTACTTC CASSQTGGETQYF NA TRBV7-9 13 TRBJ2-5 TRBD1
TGTGCCAGCAGCCCATTTCATCCAAATTCACCCCTCCACTTT CASSPFHPNSPLHF NA TRBV7-2 14 TRBJ1-6 NA
TGTGCCAGCAGCCCAGGGGGACTAGCGACACACAATGAGCAGTTCTTC CASSPGGLATHNEQFF NA TRBV5-4 16 TRBJ2-1 TRBD2
TGTGCCAGCAGCGAAGACAACCGCGAAGATACGCAGTATTTT CASSEDNREDTQYF NA TRBV27 14 TRBJ2-3 NA
TGTGCCAGCAGGCGGGACAGATTCCCAAGGGAGCAGTTCTTC CASRRDRFPREQFF NA TRBV6-5 14 TRBJ2-1 NA
TGTGCCATCAGCCGCGAGGGGGCTGAAGCTTTCTTT CAISREGAEAFF NA TRBV10-3 12 TRBJ1-1 NA
TGTGCCAGCAGTGAATCCGGACAGGGTCGGCATGAAAAACTGTTTTTT CASSESGQGRHEKLFF NA TRBV9 16 TRBJ1-4 TRBD1
TGTGCCAGTAGTATCTCACCTACGGGTAATCAGCCCCAGCATTTT CASSISPTGNQPQHF NA TRBV19 15 TRBJ1-5 NA
TGTGCCAGCTCACAGGGGGCGGGAAACACCATATATTTT CASSQGAGNTIYF NA TRBV7-2 13 TRBJ1-3 TRBD1
TGTGCCAGTAGTTCAGGGACAGGGCGAAGCTCCTACAATGAGCAGTTCTTC CASSSGTGRSSYNEQFF NA TRBV19 17 TRBJ2-1 TRBD1
TGTGCCAGCAGCTTGGATTTCTCCACCGGGGAGCTGTTTTTT CASSLDFSTGELFF once TRBV5-4 14 TRBJ2-2 NA
TGTGCCTGGAGCCAAGGATCCAGCTCCAATCAGCCCCAGCATTTT CAWSQGSSSNQPQHF NA TRBV30 15 TRBJ1-5 NA
TGCGCCAGCAATGGACAGGGGGCCAGCAACCAAGAGACCCAGTACTTC CASNGQGASNQETQYF NA TRBV5-1 16 TRBJ2-5 TRBD1
TGTGCCAGCAGCGTCGACAATAGCGGGAGCGGACAGACCCAGTACTTC CASSVDNSGSGQTQYF NA TRBV9 16 TRBJ2-5 TRBD2
TGTGCCAGCAGCCCGCGTCGACAGAACACCGGGGAGCTGTTTTTT CASSPRRQNTGELFF NA TRBV14 15 TRBJ2-2 NA
TGTGCCAGCTCACCATCTGGAAACACCATATATTTT CASSPSGNTIYF NA TRBV18 12 TRBJ1-3 NA
TGTGCCAGCACTGGACTAGCGGGGGGGCCTGGTACGCAGTATTTT CASTGLAGGPGTQYF NA TRBV2 15 TRBJ2-3 TRBD2